One TCR beta chain is described in this entry. This record comes from a study of beta chain features in type 1 diabetes. The CDR3 is 14 amino acids. Germline-derived CDR1 and CDR2 are SGHRS and YFSETQ. Trimming removed 0 bases at V and 7 bases at J, with 11 bases between. What was sequenced were expressed TCRB transcripts, since all of the isolated RNA had been reverse transcribed. Assay: immunoSEQ multiplex PCR; the TCRdb copy retains only in-frame clones and omits some. The sample holds roughly 450,000 clones; approximately 13% are singletons and the top ten take roughly 0.036%. Sequenced input: naive CD4+ T cells from blood. V usage is TRBV5-1 and J usage is TRBJ1-5; no definite D call. This TCR came from a man aged 25 to 45 in good health. CDR3 in amino acids: CASSLGQAGQPQHF. Written as DNA, the CDR3 is TGCGCCAGCAGCTTGGGACAAGCAGGACAGCCCCAGCATTTT.